Sequencing of this TCR beta chain was carried out in a study of cytomegalovirus exposure and HLA in healthy donors. General study results and limits: Most TCR beta V segments were productive about 87% or about 30% of the time in an earlier analysis.

13 Jbeta primers and 60 Vbeta primers were used for the PCR. Repertoires were generated with immunoSEQ multiplex PCR, while TCRdb's copy carries only in-frame clones and drops some. The table lists over 85,000 clones, around 80% of them singletons. A word on this clone: The antigen remains unidentified.

The specimen sequenced was PBMCs. The origin of this receptor is a man aged 25-45 years in good health and CMV-seropositive.

This CDR3 is CAISEDPGTGNGYTF. The CDR3 coding sequence is TGTGCCATCAGTGAGGACCCCGGGACAGGGAATGGCTACACCTTC. The genes are TRBV10-3 and TRBJ1-2, with 9 bases identical to TRBD1. Germline loops: CDR1 ENHRY, CDR2 SYGVKD. This CDR3 is 15 amino acids long. J gave up 6 bases and V 2 bases, and 7 bases lay outside the gene matches.